This T cell receptor (beta chain) was identified during a study of shared clonotypes between healthy human individuals (dated by TCRdb to about 2020). In terms of the full investigation: Two women and a few men aged 18 to 49 years were included in the cohort. For each donor, CD4 naive and CD4 memory were each given three plates, CD8 naive was given two plates, and CD8 memory was given one plate. The study deeply sequenced blood TCR repertoires of about five healthy adults to estimate repertoire size and the extent of clonotype sharing between individuals. Libraries were prepared and TCR repertoires were sequenced by different laboratories using diverse techniques, in order to increase sequencing depth and limit assay-specific biases. Leukapheresis yielded between about 0.94 and 10 billion PBMCs per donor.

Concerning this clone itself: Its specific antigen is unknown. Base qualities are not at hand, and no much larger clone is one base apart.

Inclusive of the bounding cysteine and phenylalanine, the CDR3 is 14 residues long. The retained sequence is limited to the CDR3, 42 bases, with the frame set at the first base. CDR1 and CDR2, per the germline V gene (reference sequence), are LNHDA and SQIVND. V is trimmed back by 5 bases and J by 3 bases, and the junction contains 3 bases that no gene match accounts for. The donors were healthy, HIV-negative adults who had no recently reported acute infections or vaccinations. Every donor was a Caucasian adult living in Nashville, Tennessee, USA. Magnetic negative selection was used to enrich CD4+ T cells, after which naive cells were positively selected on CD45RA and the negative fraction became the memory subset. Blood was collected by leukapheresis, and PBMCs were isolated by Ficoll-Histopaque density gradient centrifugation and then cryopreserved in liquid nitrogen vapor phase. Analytical flow cytometry was used to check the purity and quantity of every magnetically sorted T cell population. Genomic DNA was isolated from each sorted fraction and quantified by UV absorbance on a Nanodrop 2000c.

Using the deep immunoSEQ assay, multiplex PCR amplified TCR CDR3 regions from genomic DNA. Genomic DNA extracted from each cell subset was distributed evenly over all wells of several immunoSEQ 96-well plates, and each plate served as one replicate. For sorted subsets, about 200 ng genomic DNA, equal to approximately 30,000 T cell genomes, was loaded into each replicate PCR. Purified libraries were quantified with a Qubit 3.0 fluorometer, sized on a Bioanalyzer 2100, and re-quantified with the KAPA Library Quantification kit. A separate single-read 150-cycle Illumina NextSeq 550 flow cell was used to sequence each immunoSEQ 96-well plate. The authors processed their data as follows. Because only junctional sequences without quality scores were contained in the immunoSEQ output, filtering matching that applied to full-length reads could not be performed. To assign V/J genes and CDR3, sequences were annotated against IMGT germline references using PyIR, a Python wrapper for IgBLAST v1.9. Any read was removed if the V/J assignment was weak (E-value above 1e-6), the CDR3 was missing, or the read contained stop codons, out-of-frame junctions, or ambiguous translated residues. V3J clonotypes were defined by identical inferred V gene, J gene, and CDR3 amino acid sequence. The percentage overlap between two repertoires was calculated by dividing the number of shared unique clonotypes by the size of the smaller repertoire. Repertoire richness was assessed with RTK rarefaction, the Chao1 estimator, and Recon v2.1 estimates of unobserved clonotypes. For all TCRbeta clonotypes obtained by the gDNA method from a handful of donors, generation probabilities were computed with OLGA. Imported from immuneACCESS, the table was reduced by TCRdb to in-frame sequences with V and J called. These copies leave out some clones; in studies compared against another copy, an unresolved V gene accounts for under half, and the cause of the remainder is not known. That table is the source of V, J and clone size, and D and trimming were worked out from the DNA. This sample comprises a few million clones, approximately 95% of them detected only once. Roughly 0.13% of the sample comes from the top ten.

The full study reports these points: The small number of donors limited the genetic and exposure-history diversity represented. Incomplete sequencing was indicated by rarefaction of sorted-subset datasets, despite the large sequencing depth. Roughly 5% of naive CD4, 3.5% of naive CD8, 2.3% of memory CD4, and about 0.4% of memory CD8 clonotypes were shared across several donors. Sampling was limited to blood, and TCR repertoires in tissue likely differ from TCR repertoires in blood. Compared with non-shared clonotypes, clonotypes shared by all four sorted-subset donors had higher generation probabilities. Pairwise subsampling led to the expectation that sequencing depth would affect the degree of clonotype sharing among donors. Naive subsets generally had larger estimated clonotype richness than memory subsets did.

The sequence joins TRBV19 to TRBJ2-2; 7 middle bases align to TRBD1. The origin of this receptor is a man between 18 and 35 years old in good health. Sample: naive CD4+ T cells sorted from blood. Explained via the paper, the cell subset or site label denotes: CD45RA+ positively selected. CDR3 loop: CASSWTGYTGELFF. The nucleotides are TGTGCCAGTAGTTGGACAGGTTACACCGGGGAGCTGTTTTTT. Reference TRBV19 and TRBJ2-2 genes cover what lies past the CDR3, so the full variable domain is DGGITQSPKYLFRKEGQNVTLSCEQNLNHDAMYWYRQDPGQGLRLIYYSQIVNDFQKGDIAEGYSVSREKKESFPLTVTSAQKNPTAFYLCASSWTGYTGELFFGEGSRLTVL.